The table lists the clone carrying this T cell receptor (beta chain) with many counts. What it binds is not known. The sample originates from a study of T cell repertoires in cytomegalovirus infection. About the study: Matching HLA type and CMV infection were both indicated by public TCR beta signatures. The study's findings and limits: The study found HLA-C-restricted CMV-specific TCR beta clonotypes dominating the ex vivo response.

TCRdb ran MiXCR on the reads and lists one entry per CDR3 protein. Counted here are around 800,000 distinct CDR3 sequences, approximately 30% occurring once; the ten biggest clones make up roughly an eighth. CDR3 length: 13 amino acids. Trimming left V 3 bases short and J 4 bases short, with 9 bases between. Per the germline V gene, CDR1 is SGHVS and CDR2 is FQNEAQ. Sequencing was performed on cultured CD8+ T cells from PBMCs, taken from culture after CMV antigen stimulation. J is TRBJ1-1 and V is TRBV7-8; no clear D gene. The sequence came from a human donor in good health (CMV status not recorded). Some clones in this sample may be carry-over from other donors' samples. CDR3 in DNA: TGTGCCAGCAGCTTCGGCGGTACCACTGAAGCTTTCTTT. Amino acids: CASSFGGTTEAFF.